This TCR beta chain was identified during a study of regulatory T cells in long-lasting Graves disease. The count of this clonotype is one. Regarding time point: newly diagnosed GD, antithyroid drugs for less than 3 months. After RNA was extracted from PBMCs, the TCR library was made from it. The CDR3 has 16 amino acids. From germline, CDR1 is ENHRY and CDR2 SYGVKD. V lost 0 bases to trimming and J lost 0 bases, with 10 bases between them. According to the study, TCR beta libraries were built with iRepertoire HTBI primers and CDR3-region Arm-PCR. TCRdb reprocessed the multiplex PCR reads via MiXCR and lists one record per CDR3 protein. The data contain about 560,000 distinct CDR3 sequences, approximately 16% of them singletons. The same specimen was also included in a second study, on T cells in Graves' hyperthyroidism and ophthalmopathy.

This receptor was obtained from a man aged 18 to 35 with Graves disease. The V call is TRBV10-3, the J call TRBJ2-3; D ambiguous. The sequenced sample was peripheral blood mononuclear cells (PBMCs), obtained at new diagnosis, from a patient treated with antithyroid drugs. The CDR3 bases are TGTGCCATCAGTGAGTCAGGGCAGGCAAGCACAGATACGCAGTATTTT. The encoded protein is CAISESGQASTDTQYF.